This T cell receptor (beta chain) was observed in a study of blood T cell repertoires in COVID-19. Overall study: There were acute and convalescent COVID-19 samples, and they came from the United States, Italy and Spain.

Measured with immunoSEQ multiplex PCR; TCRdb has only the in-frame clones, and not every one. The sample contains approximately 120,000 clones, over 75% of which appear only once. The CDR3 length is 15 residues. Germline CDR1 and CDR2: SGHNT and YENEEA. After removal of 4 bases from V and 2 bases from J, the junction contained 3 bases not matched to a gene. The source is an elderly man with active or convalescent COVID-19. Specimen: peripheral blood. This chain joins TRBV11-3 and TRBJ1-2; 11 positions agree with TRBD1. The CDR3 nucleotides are TGTGCCAGCAGCTCCGGGGACAGGGGGAACTATGGCTACACCTTC. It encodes CASSSGDRGNYGYTF.